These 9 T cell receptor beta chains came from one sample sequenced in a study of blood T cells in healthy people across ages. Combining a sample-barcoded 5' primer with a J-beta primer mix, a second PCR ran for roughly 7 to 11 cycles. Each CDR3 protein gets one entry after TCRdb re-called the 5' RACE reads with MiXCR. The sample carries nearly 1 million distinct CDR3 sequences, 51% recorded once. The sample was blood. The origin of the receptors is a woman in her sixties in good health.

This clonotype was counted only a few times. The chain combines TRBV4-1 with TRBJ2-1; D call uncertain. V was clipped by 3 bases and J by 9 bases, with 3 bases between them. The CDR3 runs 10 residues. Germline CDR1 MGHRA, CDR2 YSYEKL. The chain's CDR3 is CASSHGEQFF. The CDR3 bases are TGCGCCAGCAGCCACGGTGAGCAGTTCTTC.

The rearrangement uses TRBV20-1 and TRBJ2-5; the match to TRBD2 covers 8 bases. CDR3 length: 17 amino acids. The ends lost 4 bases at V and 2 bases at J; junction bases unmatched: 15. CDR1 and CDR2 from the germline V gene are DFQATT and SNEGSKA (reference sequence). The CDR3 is CSAKLSGLAKMQETQYF. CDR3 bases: TGCAGTGCTAAATTATCCGGACTAGCTAAGATGCAAGAGACCCAGTACTTC.

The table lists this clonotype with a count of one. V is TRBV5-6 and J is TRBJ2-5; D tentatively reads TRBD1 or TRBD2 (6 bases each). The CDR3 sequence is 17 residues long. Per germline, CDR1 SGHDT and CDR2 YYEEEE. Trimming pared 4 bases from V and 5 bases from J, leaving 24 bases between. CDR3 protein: CASSSFLSRGGGETQYF. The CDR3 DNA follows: TGTGCCAGCAGCAGCTTCTTATCCAGGGGAGGTGGGGAGACCCAGTACTTC.

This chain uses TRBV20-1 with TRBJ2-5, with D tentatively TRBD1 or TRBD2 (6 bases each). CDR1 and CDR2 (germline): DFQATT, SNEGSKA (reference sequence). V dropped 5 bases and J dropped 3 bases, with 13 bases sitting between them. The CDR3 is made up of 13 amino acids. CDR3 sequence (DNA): TGCAGTGCTCTCGAGGGGGGTAAAGAGACCCAGTACTTC. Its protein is CSALEGGKETQYF.

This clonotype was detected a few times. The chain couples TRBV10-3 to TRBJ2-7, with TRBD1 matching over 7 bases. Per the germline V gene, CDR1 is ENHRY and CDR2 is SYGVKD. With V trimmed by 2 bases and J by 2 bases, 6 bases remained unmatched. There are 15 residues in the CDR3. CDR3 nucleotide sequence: TGTGCCATCAGTGAGCCTGGACAGGTTGCCTACGAGCAGTACTTC. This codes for CAISEPGQVAYEQYF.

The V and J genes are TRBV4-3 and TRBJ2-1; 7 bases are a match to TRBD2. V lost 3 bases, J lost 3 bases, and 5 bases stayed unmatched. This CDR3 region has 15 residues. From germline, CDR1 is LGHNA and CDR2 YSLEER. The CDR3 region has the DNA TGCGCCAGCAGCCAGGCGGGGGACTTCTACAATGAGCAGTTCTTC. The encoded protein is CASSQAGDFYNEQFF.

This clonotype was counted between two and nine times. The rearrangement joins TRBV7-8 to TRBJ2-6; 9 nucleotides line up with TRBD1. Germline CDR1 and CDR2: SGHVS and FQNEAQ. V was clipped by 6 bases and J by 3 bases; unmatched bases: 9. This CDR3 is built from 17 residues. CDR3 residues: CASRSQGAAFGANVLTF. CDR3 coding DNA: TGTGCCAGCAGGTCACAGGGGGCGGCGTTTGGGGCCAACGTCCTGACTTTC.

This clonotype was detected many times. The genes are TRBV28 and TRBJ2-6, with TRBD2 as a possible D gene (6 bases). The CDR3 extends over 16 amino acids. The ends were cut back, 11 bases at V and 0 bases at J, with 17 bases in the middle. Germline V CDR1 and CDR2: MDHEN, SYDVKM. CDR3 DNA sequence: TGTGCCTCAACCGGGCGGGGCCCCTCTGGGGCCAACGTCCTGACTTTC. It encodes CASTGRGPSGANVLTF.

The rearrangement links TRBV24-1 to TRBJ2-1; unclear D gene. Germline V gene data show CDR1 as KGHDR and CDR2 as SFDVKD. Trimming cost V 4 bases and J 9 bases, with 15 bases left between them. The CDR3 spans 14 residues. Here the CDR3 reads CATSDSQKVGEQFF. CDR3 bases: TGTGCCACCAGTGACTCACAGAAAGTGGGTGAGCAGTTCTTC.